The rows below give T cell receptor beta chains drawn from one sample of a study of shared T cell receptors in the human thymus. TCRdb's copy holds only in-frame clones and misses some; the assay was immunoSEQ multiplex PCR. The sample holds hundreds of thousands of clones, around 93% seen once. The sequenced material came from thymocytes. These receptors all come from a human donor. Both conserved end residues are part of each CDR3. A D gene is named only where the DNA matches it firmly. Size values are once, few and many counts, or a class for expanded clones, and some rows have none.

>TRBJ2-1|.|.|TRBV27
CASRDFPINNEQFF
TGTGCCAGCAGGGACTTCCCCATAAACAATGAGCAGTTCTTC
>TRBJ2-7|.|TRBD2|TRBV7-2
CASSLRSGLAGDKDEQYF
TGTGCCAGCAGCTTAAGATCGGGACTAGCGGGAGATAAGGACGAGCAGTACTTC
>TRBJ2-3|.|.|TRBV28
CASSLLPGGTDTQYF
TGTGCCAGCAGTTTACTTCCGGGGGGCACAGATACGCAGTATTTT
>TRBJ2-7|.|TRBD1|TRBV5-1
CASSLEQGIYEQYF
TGCGCCAGCAGCTTGGAACAGGGGATTTACGAGCAGTACTTC
>TRBJ2-3|.|TRBD2|TRBV4-1
CASSPRLAGVDTQYF
TGCGCCAGCAGCCCCAGACTAGCGGGAGTCGATACGCAGTATTTT
>TRBJ2-7|.|.|TRBV19
CASSKEVTGSYEQYF
TGTGCCAGTAGTAAGGAAGTCACCGGATCCTACGAGCAGTACTTC
>TRBJ2-2|.|TRBD1|TRBV4-1
CASSQVPPSRGTGGTGELFF
TGCGCCAGCAGCCAAGTTCCACCTTCACGCGGGACAGGGGGTACCGGGGAGCTGTTTTTT
>TRBJ2-2|.|.|TRBV27
CASTRLSYLTDGELFF
TGTGCCAGCACCAGGTTGAGCTACCTAACGGACGGGGAGCTGTTTTTT
>TRBJ2-7|.|.|TRBV4-3
CASSRGTSYEQYF
TGCGCCAGCAGCCGCGGGACTTCCTACGAGCAGTACTTC
>TRBJ1-1|.|.|TRBV6-6
CASSYWGGTTEAFF
TGTGCCAGCAGTTACTGGGGGGGTACCACTGAAGCTTTCTTT
>TRBJ1-5|.|.|TRBV28
CASSFHYRDSNQPQHF
TGTGCCAGCAGTTTTCACTACAGAGATAGCAATCAGCCCCAGCATTTT
>TRBJ2-1|once|.|TRBV9
CASSVEAVGEQFF
TGTGCCAGCAGCGTAGAAGCGGTAGGTGAGCAGTTCTTC
>TRBJ1-1|.|.|TRBV6-5
CASSASETMNTEAFF
TGTGCCAGCAGTGCCTCGGAGACTATGAACACTGAAGCTTTCTTT
>TRBJ2-1|.|TRBD1|TRBV28
CASSPLYGQESCEQFF
TGTGCCAGCAGCCCCCTTTATGGACAGGAGTCGTGTGAGCAGTTCTTC
>TRBJ2-2|.|.|TRBV14
CASSHVAGNTGELFF
TGTGCCAGCAGCCATGTTGCGGGGAACACCGGGGAGCTGTTTTTT
>TRBJ2-3|.|TRBD2|TRBV5-1
CASSLPTEREPDTQYF
TGCGCCAGCAGCCTACCCACCGAGCGGGAGCCAGATACGCAGTATTTT
>TRBJ2-7|.|.|TRBV27
CASSVADGASYEQYF
TGTGCCAGCAGTGTTGCGGACGGTGCATCCTACGAGCAGTACTTC
>TRBJ1-3|.|.|TRBV7-4
CASSLGGKQSYSGNTIYF
TGTGCCAGCAGCTTAGGAGGCAAACAGTCTTACTCTGGAAACACCATATATTTT
>TRBJ2-7|.|TRBD1|TRBV6-5
CASSYPGRGLYEQYF
TGTGCCAGCAGTTACCCTGGCAGGGGGCTATACGAGCAGTACTTC
>TRBJ2-1|.|TRBD2|TRBV27
CAARTSGTNEQFF
TGTGCCGCACGGACTAGCGGGACCAATGAGCAGTTCTTC
>TRBJ2-3|.|.|TRBV7-6
CASSKRSSHIGTQYF
TGTGCCAGCAGCAAACGGAGCAGCCACATCGGTACGCAGTATTTT
>TRBJ2-1|once|TRBD2|TRBV14
CASSRTSGKVGEQFF
TGTGCCAGCAGCCGGACTAGCGGGAAAGTAGGTGAGCAGTTCTTC
>TRBJ1-3|once|.|TRBV6-4
CASRMGPHSGNTIYF
TGTGCCAGCAGAATGGGACCGCACTCTGGAAACACCATATATTTT
>TRBJ1-1|few|.|TRBV20-1
CSAPGQRAFF
TGCAGTGCTCCCGGACAGCGGGCTTTCTTT
>TRBJ2-7|.|.|TRBV28
CASCGEQYF
TGTGCCAGCTGTGGGGAGCAGTACTTC
>TRBJ2-3|.|.|TRBV28
CASSSVTTTDTQYF
TGTGCCAGCAGTTCTGTAACGACCACAGATACGCAGTATTTT
>TRBJ1-1|.|TRBD1|TRBV4-3
CASSRTDRVNTEAFF
TGCGCCAGCAGCCGGACGGACAGGGTAAACACTGAAGCTTTCTTT
>TRBJ1-3|.|.|TRBV7-5
CVRITKEVSGNTIYF
TGTGTCAGAATCACAAAGGAGGTCTCTGGAAACACCATATATTTT
>TRBJ2-7|.|TRBD2|TRBV6-6
CASSSVAGGNEQYF
TGTGCCAGCAGTTCCGTAGCGGGAGGGAACGAGCAGTACTTC
>TRBJ2-5|.|.|TRBV5-5
CASSLAPVPQETQYF
TGTGCCAGCAGCTTGGCTCCCGTTCCCCAAGAGACCCAGTACTTC
>TRBJ1-3|.|.|TRBV4-1
CASSQDMGLFGNTIYF
TGCGCCAGCAGCCAAGATATGGGATTATTTGGTAACACCATATATTTT
>TRBJ2-1|.|.|TRBV28
CASSFPGDNEQFF
TGTGCCAGCAGTTTTCCGGGGGACAATGAGCAGTTCTTC
>TRBJ1-2|.|TRBD1|TRBV6-1
CASSEKADRAARYTF
TGTGCCAGCAGTGAAAAGGCGGACAGGGCGGCGCGCTACACCTTC
>TRBJ2-1|.|TRBD2|TRBV15
CATSRGGTSGRKYNEQFF
TGTGCCACCAGCAGAGGCGGGACTAGCGGGAGGAAATACAATGAGCAGTTCTTC
>TRBJ2-7|.|TRBD2|TRBV6-4
CASKKETSGRTYEQYF
TGTGCCAGCAAGAAAGAAACTAGCGGGAGGACCTACGAGCAGTACTTC
>TRBJ2-3|.|.|TRBV28
CASSPDSYSNQPQYF
TGTGCCAGCAGTCCTGACAGTTATAGCAATCAGCCCCAGTATTTT
>TRBJ2-1|.|.|TRBV27
CASSRTVSSYNEQFF
TGTGCCAGCTCTCGGACGGTGAGCTCCTACAATGAGCAGTTCTTC
>TRBJ1-1|.|TRBD1|TRBV5-5
CASSLGPGQGSNTEAFF
TGTGCCAGCAGCTTGGGACCGGGACAGGGGTCGAACACTGAAGCTTTCTTT
>TRBJ2-3|.|.|TRBV19
CASSISGRPTDTQYF
TGTGCCAGTAGTATTAGCGGAAGACCCACAGATACGCAGTATTTT
>TRBJ2-5|once|.|TRBV13
CASSELASESQYF
TGTGCCAGCAGCGAGTTGGCTTCCGAGTCCCAGTACTTC
>TRBJ2-3|.|TRBD2|TRBV7-2
CASRPLAGGGTDTQYF
TGTGCCAGCAGACCACTAGCGGGAGGCGGCACAGATACGCAGTATTTT
>TRBJ1-2|once|.|TRBV18
CASSPLPILLQYGYTF
TGTGCCAGCTCACCGCTCCCCATTCTCTTACAATATGGCTACACCTTC
>TRBJ1-1|.|.|TRBV11-3
CASSPAGRTEAFF
TGTGCCAGCAGCCCGGCCGGGCGGACTGAAGCTTTCTTT
>TRBJ2-1|.|TRBD1|TRBV28
CASSLISLRDRRYNEQFF
TGTGCCAGCAGTTTAATCAGCCTCCGGGACAGGCGATACAATGAGCAGTTCTTC
>TRBJ2-3|.|.|TRBV1
CTSSQLREGADTQYF
TGCACCAGCAGCCAACTCCGGGAGGGGGCAGATACGCAGTATTTT
>TRBJ2-1|.|TRBD2|TRBV6-4
CASSDLGLAGAGEQFF
TGTGCCAGCAGTGACCTGGGACTAGCGGGAGCCGGTGAGCAGTTCTTC
>TRBJ1-1|once|.|TRBV2
CASSGANTEAFF
TGTGCCAGCAGCGGGGCGAACACTGAAGCTTTCTTT
>TRBJ2-1|.|TRBD2|TRBV9
CASSVRLAGAYNEQFF
TGTGCCAGCAGCGTCCGACTAGCGGGGGCCTACAATGAGCAGTTCTTC
>TRBJ1-5|.|.|TRBV7-9
CASSRGRFNSNQPQHF
TGTGCCAGCAGCCGGGGCCGCTTTAATAGCAATCAGCCCCAGCATTTT
>TRBJ1-3|.|TRBD1|TRBV9
CASSLTTGATGNTIYF
TGTGCCAGCAGCTTAACGACAGGGGCGACTGGAAACACCATATATTTT